Following are 21 T cell receptor beta chains from one sample sequenced in a study of blood T cell repertoires in COVID-19. TCRdb keeps only in-frame clones here, not all; method: immunoSEQ multiplex PCR. The profile shows about 250,000 clones, about four fifths of them singletons. Input material: PBMCs or T cells enriched from blood (not recorded which). The origin of the receptors is a woman aged 40 to 55 who had been exposed to COVID-19.

J is TRBJ2-1 and V is TRBV19; D is possibly TRBD2 (6 bases). The CDR3 is made up of 14 amino acids. Trimming took off 3 bases at V and 4 bases at J, with 10 bases between the two ends. CDR1 and CDR2 from the germline V gene are LNHDA and SQIVND (reference sequence). The CDR3 DNA sequence: TGTGCCAGTAGTATGGGGGACTTATACAATGAGCAGTTCTTC. Amino acids: CASSMGDLYNEQFF.

The rearrangement joins TRBV30 to TRBJ1-1, with 8 bases matching TRBD1. V shed 1 base, J shed 4 bases, and the junction held 5 bases outside the gene matches. The CDR3 sequence is 14 residues long. Germline V gene data show CDR1 as GTSNPN and CDR2 as SVGIG (reference sequence). CDR3 loop: CAWSETGAPTEAFF. DNA for the CDR3: TGTGCCTGGAGTGAGACAGGGGCGCCCACTGAAGCTTTCTTT.

This chain links TRBV6-6 with TRBJ2-2; 12 positions match TRBD2. Losses at the gene ends were 5 bases for V and 4 bases for J; bases not matched to a gene: 5. In germline, CDR1 is MNHNY, CDR2 SVGAGI (reference sequence). The CDR3 is made up of 16 amino acids. The CDR3 region has the DNA TGTGCCAGCAGTCCCGGACTAGCGGGGACCACCGGGGAGCTGTTTTTT. This gives the protein CASSPGLAGTTGELFF.

The V and J genes are TRBV7-3 and TRBJ2-1, with 7 bases lining up with TRBD1. The CDR3 runs to 14 residues. The germline V gene encodes CDR1 SGHTA and CDR2 FQGTGA. J lost 9 bases, V lost 2 bases, and 7 bases had no gene match. CDR3 bases: TGTGCCAGCAGCTTAGAATGGGCAGGGGGTGAGCAGTTCTTC. This codes for CASSLEWAGGEQFF.

This rearrangement joins TRBV29-1 to TRBJ2-1; 9 nucleotides agree with TRBD1. V dropped 7 bases and J dropped 8; count of bases not matched to a gene: 6. The CDR3 is 12 amino acids. The germline V gene has CDR1 SQVTM and CDR2 ANQGSEA. The CDR3, as DNA: TGCAGCGGGGGACAGGGAGGGCATGAGCAGTTCTTC. Amino acid sequence: CSGGQGGHEQFF.

V is TRBV5-1 and J is TRBJ1-1; D is possibly TRBD1 (5 bases). The CDR3 is 13 amino acids. V lost 4 bases to trimming and J lost 4 bases, with 11 bases between them. Germline CDR1 and CDR2: SGHRS and YFSETQ. Here the CDR3 reads CASSRWTSTEAFF. The CDR3 region has the DNA TGCGCCAGCAGCCGTTGGACATCCACTGAAGCTTTCTTT.

V and J are TRBV3-1 (or the pseudogene TRBV3-2) and TRBJ2-7, with D unresolved. Trimming stripped 1 base from V and 3 bases from J, with 13 bases between. From germline, CDR1 is LGHDT and CDR2 YNNKEL (reference sequence). The CDR3 has 15 residues. The CDR3 sequence: CASSQVSAHSYEQYF. DNA for the CDR3: TGTGCCAGCAGCCAAGTTAGTGCTCATAGCTACGAGCAGTACTTC.

The gene calls are TRBV28 and TRBJ1-5; 8 bases map to TRBD1. Germline V gene sequence: CDR1 MDHEN, CDR2 SYDVKM. The J segment lost 6 bases and the V segment lost 6 bases, leaving 10 bases of the junction unmatched. The CDR3 loop spans 15 amino acids. The CDR3 DNA is TGTGCCAGCAGCCCCCCCCAGGGGGCAGGTCAGCCCCAGCATTTT. Translated: CASSPPQGAGQPQHF.

There are a few counts of this clone. The gene calls are TRBV27 and TRBJ2-5, with TRBD2 as a possible D gene (6 bases). Germline CDR1 and CDR2: MNHEY and SMNVEV (reference sequence). V was pared by 6 bases and J by 5 bases, with 16 bases between. The CDR3 totals 14 residues. This CDR3 reads CASRDHGAGETQYF. The CDR3 coding sequence is TGTGCCAGCAGGGATCACGGGGCGGGGGAGACCCAGTACTTC.

This chain links TRBV6-2 or TRBV6-3 with TRBJ1-2, with unresolved D. The germline V gene has CDR1 MNHEY and CDR2 SVGEGT. V dropped 2 bases and J dropped 6 bases, with 13 bases sitting between them. The CDR3 spans 14 residues. The CDR3: CASSYVSPRDGYTF. As DNA, the CDR3 is TGTGCCAGCAGTTACGTGAGCCCGCGGGATGGCTACACCTTC.

This clone was seen only once. The CDR3 nucleotides are TGTGCCAGCAGCATCCCTGAGGGCTATGGCTACACCTTC. As protein: CASSIPEGYGYTF. The chain uses TRBV12-3 or TRBV12-4 and TRBJ1-2; D gene ambiguous. Trimming removed 6 bases from V and 4 bases from J, with 12 bases in between. The CDR3 contains 13 residues.

The chain couples TRBV6-5 to TRBJ2-3, with D perhaps TRBD2 (6 bases). Germline CDR1 is MNHEY and CDR2 is SVGAGI. The CDR3 loop spans 14 amino acids. Deletions cut 5 bases from V and 6 bases from J, with 15 bases between. The CDR3 spells CASSTRDDRDTQYF. DNA of the CDR3: TGTGCCAGCAGTACGCGGGATGATCGGGATACGCAGTATTTT.

The chain has TRBV2 and TRBJ2-3, with a weak D call TRBD2 (7 bases). CDR3 size: 13 residues. CDR1 SNHLY and CDR2 FYNNEI come from the germline V gene. The germline V and J ends were trimmed by 6 bases and 4 bases, with 11 bases remaining between them. The chain's CDR3 is CASRGGPADTQYF. CDR3 coding DNA: TGTGCCAGCAGGGGGGGGCCGGCAGATACGCAGTATTTT.

CDR3 amino acids: CASSHSGANVLTF. The DNA for the CDR3 is TGTGCCAGCAGCCATTCTGGGGCCAACGTCCTGACTTTC. The chain links TRBV7-9 to TRBJ2-6; the D is unclear. The CDR3 has 13 amino acids. Trimming stripped 5 bases from V and 1 base from J, with 3 bases between. The germline CDR1 and CDR2 sequences are SEHNR and FQNEAQ (reference sequence).

The chain carries TRBV18 and TRBJ1-5; a weak D match, TRBD1 (6 bases). Trimming stripped 3 bases from V and 5 bases from J, with 8 bases between. Germline CDR1 KGHSH, CDR2 LQKENI. CDR3 length equals 13 residues. Written as DNA, the CDR3 is TGTGCCAGCTCACCGACAGGAGATCAGCCCCAGCATTTT. This codes for CASSPTGDQPQHF.

The chain employs TRBV30 and TRBJ2-7; a weak D match, TRBD1 (5 bases). The CDR3 has 12 residues. Germline V CDR1 and CDR2: GTSNPN, SVGIG (reference sequence). V dropped 0 bases and J dropped 3 bases, with 6 bases sitting between them. The CDR3 sequence is CAWSVGRYEQYF. CDR3 DNA sequence: TGTGCCTGGAGTGTGGGGCGCTACGAGCAGTACTTC.

The chain recombines TRBV3-1 (or the pseudogene TRBV3-2) with TRBJ1-1; 7 bases are a match to TRBD1. CDR1 and CDR2 from the germline V gene are LGHDT and YNNKEL (reference sequence). Trimming took 5 bases from V and 1 from J; bases not matched to a gene: 10. The CDR3 spans 16 residues. The CDR3 sequence: CASSLGQAWENTEAFF. CDR3 DNA sequence: TGTGCCAGCAGCTTAGGACAGGCGTGGGAGAACACTGAAGCTTTCTTT.

This clone appeared many times. This chain uses TRBV10-3 with TRBJ1-2; D is unresolved. Per germline, CDR1 ENHRY and CDR2 SYGVKD. The CDR3 is 16 amino acids. Trimming shortened V by 7 bases and J by 3 bases, and 21 bases separated the two germline ends. CDR3 sequence: CAINRVGSLGHYGYTF. The CDR3 DNA follows: TGTGCCATCAATCGGGTCGGGTCACTAGGACACTATGGCTACACCTTC.

In the case of this clone: One end of the junction varies from germline; a read error may be responsible. The chain joins TRBV7-7 to TRBJ2-5; D possibly corresponds to TRBD1 (7 bases). Looked up from germline, CDR1 is SSHAT and CDR2 is FNYEAQ (reference sequence). This CDR3 region has 15 residues. The CDR3 DNA reads as TGTGCTAGCAGCCCCCCAGGGGGGCCATGGGAGACCCAGTACTTC. Residues: CASSPPGGPWETQYF.

The V and J genes are TRBV30 and TRBJ2-3; the D gene is possibly TRBD1 (5 bases). V lost 0 bases and J lost 8, with 6 bases in between. CDR3 size: 11 residues. Per germline, CDR1 GTSNPN and CDR2 SVGIG (reference sequence). The CDR3 nucleotides read TGTGCCTGGAGTGTAAGGGGTACGCAGTATTTT. Amino acid sequence: CAWSVRGTQYF.

This clone came up a few times. This chain links TRBV7-2 with TRBJ2-2; TRBD2 matches 8 bases. This CDR3 spans 17 amino acids. V shed 7 bases and J 1 base; nucleotides not matched to a gene: 11. Germline loops: CDR1 SGHTA, CDR2 FQGNSA. Written as DNA, the CDR3 is TGTGCCAGCATGCAATCCAGCGGGGGCCTGAACACCGGGGAGCTGTTTTTT. It is translated as CASMQSSGGLNTGELFF.